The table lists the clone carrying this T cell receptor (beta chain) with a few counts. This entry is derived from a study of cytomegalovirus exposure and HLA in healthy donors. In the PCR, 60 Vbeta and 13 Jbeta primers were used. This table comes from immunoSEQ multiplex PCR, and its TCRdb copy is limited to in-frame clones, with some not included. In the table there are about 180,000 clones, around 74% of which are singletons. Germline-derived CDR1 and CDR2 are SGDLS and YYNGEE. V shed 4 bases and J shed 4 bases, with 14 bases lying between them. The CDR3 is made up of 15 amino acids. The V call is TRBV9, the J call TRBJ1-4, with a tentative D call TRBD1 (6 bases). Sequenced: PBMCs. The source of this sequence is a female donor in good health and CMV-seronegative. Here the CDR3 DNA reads TGTGCCAGCAGCCCTTACAGGGCCTTTAATGAAAAACTGTTTTTT. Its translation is CASSPYRAFNEKLFF. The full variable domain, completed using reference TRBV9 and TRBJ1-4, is DSGVTQTPKHLITATGQRVTLRCSPRSGDLSVYWYQQSLDQGLQFLIQYYNGEERAKGNILERFSAQQFPDLHSELNLSSLELGDSALYFCASSPYRAFNEKLFFGSGTQLSVL.